Presented here are 7 T cell receptor beta chains from one specimen sequenced in a study of early T cells in non-severe SARS-CoV-2 infection. TCRdb itself ran the 5' RACE reads through MiXCR, one entry per CDR3 protein. The sample consists of fewer than 80,000 distinct CDR3 sequences, around 11% of them appearing once. Sequencing was performed on whole blood, taken at baseline. The source is an adult who was a healthcare worker with PCR-confirmed SARS-CoV-2 infection or an uninfected control (not recorded which). The donor label of this sample is uncertain.

The chain recombines TRBV24-1 with TRBJ2-1; 11 nucleotides align to TRBD2. Germline trimming cut 4 bases from V and 0 bases from J; bases unmatched to any gene: 7. Germline V gives CDR1 KGHDR, CDR2 SFDVKD. The CDR3 runs to 18 residues. This chain's CDR3 is CATSDPSGTSGSYNEQFF. CDR3 in DNA: TGTGCCACCAGTGACCCCTCCGGGACTAGCGGCTCCTACAATGAGCAGTTCTTC.

The V call is TRBV9, the J call TRBJ1-2, with TRBD1 matching over 7 bases. CDR1 is SGDLS and CDR2 is YYNGEE in the germline V gene. V was pared by 4 bases and J by 4 bases, with 10 bases of the junction left unmatched. The CDR3 sequence is 15 residues long. This CDR3 reads CASSYRDSPIYGYTF. The DNA of the CDR3 is TGTGCCAGCAGCTACCGGGACAGTCCAATCTATGGCTACACCTTC.

This clonotype appeared many times. V usage is TRBV10-1 and J usage is TRBJ2-4; D remains ambiguous. This CDR3 contains 15 residues. V lost 3 bases and J 0 bases, leaving 9 bases between the germline ends. Germline V CDR1 and CDR2: WNHNN, SYGVQD (reference sequence). This CDR3 reads CASSETYGAKNIQYF. The CDR3, as DNA: TGCGCCAGCAGTGAAACCTACGGAGCCAAAAACATTCAGTACTTC.

J is TRBJ2-3 and V is TRBV12-3 or TRBV12-4; 8 nucleotides match TRBD2. The length of the CDR3 is 17 residues. With V trimmed by 6 bases and J by 1 base, 12 bases remained unmatched. For the CDR3, the DNA is TGTGCCAGCAGCCAACCTGGACTAGCCGCCGGCACAGATACGCAGTATTTT. Encoded protein: CASSQPGLAAGTDTQYF.

The rearrangement uses TRBV9 and TRBJ2-2; D is possibly TRBD1 or TRBD2 (5 bases each). The CDR3 is 16 residues long. The V end lost 0 bases, the J end lost 2 bases, and 11 bases lay between the germline ends. The germline CDR1 and CDR2 sequences are SGDLS and YYNGEE. This CDR3 reads CASSVVGTVNTGELFF. The CDR3 bases are TGTGCCAGCAGCGTAGTGGGGACGGTTAACACCGGGGAGCTGTTTTTT.

This clonotype has more than one count but fewer than ten. The chain joins TRBV2 to TRBJ2-2; TRBD1 is a possible D gene (6 bases). This CDR3 is 14 amino acids long. V lost 6 bases to trimming and J lost 0 bases, with 8 bases between them. Germline V gene sequence: CDR1 SNHLY, CDR2 FYNNEI. The CDR3 DNA follows: TGTGCCAGCAGGACAGGAACGAACACCGGGGAGCTGTTTTTT. Its translation is CASRTGTNTGELFF. Filled out from reference TRBV2 and TRBJ2-2, the complete variable domain reads EPEVTQTPSHQVTQMGQEVILRCVPISNHLYFYWYRQILGQKVEFLVSFYNNEISEKSEIFDDQFSVERPDGSNFTLKIRSTKLEDSAMYFCASRTGTNTGELFFGEGSRLTVL.

Only a few counts were recorded for this clonotype. The rearrangement joins TRBV9 to TRBJ1-6; no clear D. The V gene's germline CDR1 is SGDLS and CDR2 YYNGEE. Trimming cost V 4 bases and J 7 bases, with 9 bases left between them. The CDR3 loop spans 13 amino acids. The CDR3 coding sequence is TGTGCCAGCAGCCCGGACCCGAATTCACCCCTCCACTTT. This encodes CASSPDPNSPLHF.